This T cell receptor beta chain was sequenced in a study of blood T cell repertoires in COVID-19. For the study at large: Samples representing acute and convalescent COVID-19 were sourced from the United States, Italy and Spain. T cells, B-cell-depleted T cells, or PBMCs provided the cDNA or gDNA that served as material.

The Seattle patients, enrolled during active infection, were followed longitudinally. The V gene lost 2 bases and the J gene lost 2 bases, with 6 bases spanning the gap. Germline CDR1 and CDR2: ENHRY and SYGVKD. The CDR3 sequence is 13 residues long. As originally analysed: The assay estimated nucleated cells by amplifying reference gene primers. Profiled with immunoSEQ multiplex PCR; TCRdb holds only in-frame clones, not every one. From that table come the V and J calls and clone size; the DNA was used to work out D and trimming. Among around 28,000 clones listed, 70% to 90% were seen once. The sequencing input was peripheral blood. The source is a woman aged 80 or older with COVID-19, enrolled during active disease. The chain combines TRBV10-3 with TRBJ1-2; D not resolved. In nucleotides, the CDR3 is TGTGCCATCAGTGAGACGGGGAACTATGGCTACACCTTC. It is translated as CAISETGNYGYTF.